A single sample gave rise to the 23 T cell receptor beta chains below, sequenced in a study of shared clonotypes between healthy human individuals. The method was immunoSEQ multiplex PCR; TCRdb's version includes in-frame clones alone and lacks a portion of them. The sample holds fewer than 650,000 clones, about three quarters seen once. The sequenced sample was PBMCs. The receptors here all came from a woman in her thirties or forties in good health. Some clones in this sample may be carry-over from other donors' samples.

The CDR3 spells CASSLSQPNYGYTF. The CDR3 DNA reads as TGTGCCAGCAGCTTATCACAGCCTAACTATGGCTACACCTTC. The chain employs TRBV7-2 and TRBJ1-2; no firm D call. Germline V gives CDR1 SGHTA, CDR2 FQGNSA. Trimming shortened V by 2 bases and J by 0 bases, and 7 bases separated the two germline ends. CDR3 length: 14 amino acids.

The chain is built from TRBV5-1 and TRBJ1-1; D gene ambiguous. CDR3 length equals 14 residues. CDR1 SGHRS and CDR2 YFSETQ come from the germline V gene. The V gene lost 4 bases and the J gene lost 0 bases, with 10 bases spanning the gap. CDR3: CASSPDTLNTEAFF. The CDR3 region has the DNA TGCGCCAGCAGCCCCGACACCCTGAACACTGAAGCTTTCTTT.

The rearrangement uses TRBV11-2 and TRBJ2-6, with 9 bases matching TRBD1. Germline V gene lookup returns CDR1 SGHAT and CDR2 FQNNGV. There are 18 residues in the CDR3. After removal of 1 base from V and 2 bases from J, the junction contained 6 bases not matched to a gene. The CDR3 bases are TGTGCCAGCAGCTTAGTTCCGGGACAGGGTCCTGGGGCCAACGTCCTGACTTTC. This sequence encodes CASSLVPGQGPGANVLTF.

The CDR3 DNA follows: TGTGCCAGCATCAAAGAGCTAGCGGGAGGAGTCGGGGAGCTGTTTTTT. Amino acid sequence: CASIKELAGGVGELFF. This chain joins TRBV2 and TRBJ2-2; 11 positions match TRBD2. Germline V gene lookup returns CDR1 SNHLY and CDR2 FYNNEI. CDR3 size: 16 residues. After removal of 7 bases from V and 7 bases from J, the junction contained 11 bases not matched to a gene.

This clone has just a few counts. This rearrangement joins TRBV19 to TRBJ1-3, with 7 bases fitting TRBD1. Losses at the gene ends were 3 bases for V and 0 bases for J; bases not matched to a gene: 8. Germline values: CDR1 LNHDA, CDR2 SQIVND (reference sequence). The CDR3 extends over 17 amino acids. The CDR3 spells CASSIGRGDSSGNTIYF. The CDR3 region has the DNA TGTGCCAGTAGTATTGGTCGAGGGGACAGCTCTGGAAACACCATATATTTT.

This chain links TRBV7-3 with TRBJ2-5; 7 nucleotides line up with TRBD1. The germline CDR1 and CDR2 sequences are SGHTA and FQGTGA. J gave up 5 bases and V 1 base, and 1 base lay outside the gene matches. The CDR3 extends over 13 amino acids. DNA of the CDR3: TGTGCCAGCAGCTTAAACAGGGGCGAGACCCAGTACTTC. Protein product: CASSLNRGETQYF.

J is TRBJ2-1 and V is TRBV5-8; TRBD2 agrees at 11 bases. Losses at the gene ends were 4 bases for V and 4 bases for J; bases not matched to a gene: 7. Germline CDR1 reads SGHTS; CDR2 reads YDEGEE. The CDR3 has 16 residues. The CDR3 region is CASSLGTSGKYNEQFF. The CDR3 DNA reads as TGTGCCAGCAGCCTGGGGACTAGCGGAAAGTACAATGAGCAGTTCTTC.

CDR3 region: CASSLTPAGKIYGYTF. The CDR3 bases are TGTGCCAGCAGCCTTACCCCGGCAGGGAAAATCTATGGCTACACCTTC. This chain connects TRBV28 to TRBJ1-2; tentative D call: TRBD1 (5 bases). V lost 6 bases, J lost 4 bases, and 21 bases lay in between. Germline V CDR1 and CDR2: MDHEN, SYDVKM. The CDR3 has 16 amino acids.

The rearrangement joins TRBV6-1 to TRBJ1-3; the D is unclear. The DNA end is a closer match to TRBJ2-2, so the J assignment may be wrong. CDR1 and CDR2 from the germline V gene are MNHNS and SASEGT. The CDR3 spans 14 residues. The CDR3 is CASRRHTNTGELFF. DNA for the CDR3: TGTGCCAGTCGGCGACATACAAACACCGGGGAGCTGTTTTTT.

The V gene is TRBV9, the J gene TRBJ2-7, with D possibly being TRBD2 (6 bases). Deletions cut 0 bases from V and 1 base from J, with 14 bases between. The CDR3 runs 16 residues. Germline CDR1 reads SGDLS; CDR2 reads YYNGEE. The CDR3 nucleotides are TGTGCCAGCAGCGTAGGACCTGGGACTGGTTCCTACGAGCAGTACTTC. It is translated as CASSVGPGTGSYEQYF.

The V and J genes are TRBV5-4 and TRBJ2-5; maybe TRBD2 (6 bases). The J call is uncertain, as TRBJ2-7 better fits the DNA end. CDR1 and CDR2 (germline): SGHNT, YYREEE (reference sequence). This CDR3 has 12 amino acids. CDR3 in amino acids: CASSFSGYEQYF. The CDR3 DNA reads TGTGCCAGCAGCTTTAGCGGCTACGAGCAGTACTTC.

The genes are TRBV7-3 and TRBJ2-6; D is unresolved. Per germline, CDR1 SGHTA and CDR2 FQGTGA. V was clipped by 5 bases and J by 2 bases, with 13 bases between them. The CDR3 has 16 amino acids. The DNA of the CDR3 is TGTGCCAGCAGCGAACAAAAAGGCACTGGGGCCAACGTCCTGACTTTC. Its protein product is CASSEQKGTGANVLTF.

The V call is TRBV5-4, the J call TRBJ2-3; TRBD1 is a possible D gene (5 bases). Trimming left V 4 bases short and J 0 bases short, with 9 bases between. The CDR3 runs to 14 residues. Germline lookup yields CDR1 SGHNT and CDR2 YYREEE (reference sequence). The CDR3 is CASSPGRSTDTQYF. The CDR3 nucleotides read TGTGCCAGCAGCCCAGGGCGGAGCACAGATACGCAGTATTTT.

The chain joins TRBV7-6 to TRBJ2-5, with 7 bases that match TRBD1. The DNA end favors TRBJ2-7, so the J call may be wrong. Germline V gene data show CDR1 as SGHVS and CDR2 as FNYEAQ. This CDR3 comprises 14 residues. The chain's CDR3 is CASSFGTDPYEQYF. The DNA for the CDR3 is TGTGCCAGCAGCTTCGGGACAGATCCCTACGAGCAGTACTTC.

This clone was observed once. V and J are TRBV5-3 and TRBJ2-3; the match to TRBD1 covers 7 bases. TRBV5-3 falls under the ORF class, with uncertain function. J lost 0 bases, V lost 1 base, and 11 bases had no gene match. This CDR3 region has 18 residues. CDR3 residues: CARSLNPRDRTSTDTQYF. In DNA form, the CDR3 reads TGTGCCAGAAGCTTGAACCCGAGGGACAGAACTAGCACAGATACGCAGTATTTT.

The chain recombines TRBV7-9 with TRBJ2-3; a possible D gene is TRBD1 (5 bases). V gave up 5 bases and J gave up 8 bases, with 14 bases separating them. The CDR3 covers 13 residues. In germline, CDR1 is SEHNR, CDR2 FQNEAQ (reference sequence). CDR3: CASSVTGPGTQYF. The CDR3 DNA follows: TGTGCCAGCAGCGTAACAGGACCCGGTACGCAGTATTTT.

With regard to this clone: A junction end diverges from the germline sequence, so it may reflect a read error. The chain uses TRBV5-7 and TRBJ1-1; D gene unclear. TRBV5-7 is designated an ORF whose function remains uncertain. This CDR3 contains 16 residues. CDR3 protein: CARSLATSTANTEAFF. CDR3 nucleotides: TGTGCCAGAAGCTTGGCCACTAGTACGGCGAACACTGAAGCTTTCTTT.

The rearrangement joins TRBV7-2 to TRBJ1-2; D is ambiguous. Germline values: CDR1 SGHTA, CDR2 FQGNSA. This CDR3 spans 12 amino acids. The V and J ends lost 5 bases and 2 bases respectively, with 6 bases between them. The CDR3: CASSPGNYGYTF. In DNA form, the CDR3 reads TGTGCCAGCAGCCCGGGGAACTATGGCTACACCTTC.

V gene TRBV5-1 combines with J gene TRBJ2-3, with D possibly TRBD1 on 5 matching bases. The CDR3 is 14 amino acids. V was shortened by 2 bases and J by 1 base, with 8 bases between the two germline ends. Germline CDR1 reads SGHRS; CDR2 reads YFSETQ. The CDR3 loop is CASSFQGRTDTQYF. CDR3 in DNA: TGCGCCAGCAGCTTCCAGGGCCGCACAGATACGCAGTATTTT.

The rearrangement uses TRBV6-5 and TRBJ2-5; TRBD2 agrees at 9 bases. Germline V gene sequence: CDR1 MNHEY, CDR2 SVGAGI. Unmatched junction bases numbered 10, after V lost 6 bases and J lost 5 bases. This CDR3 comprises 15 residues. In DNA form, the CDR3 reads TGTGCCAGCAGCCTCGTAGCGGGAGCGGGGGAGACCCAGTACTTC. Residues: CASSLVAGAGETQYF.

The gene calls are TRBV5-8 and TRBJ2-7; 9 nucleotides line up with TRBD2. V shed 0 bases and J 2 bases; nucleotides not matched to a gene: 3. In germline, CDR1 is SGHTS, CDR2 YDEGEE. This CDR3 is 15 amino acids long. The CDR3 region is CASSLEAGGTYEQYF. DNA of the CDR3: TGTGCCAGCAGCTTGGAAGCGGGAGGAACCTACGAGCAGTACTTC.

This chain links TRBV2 with TRBJ1-1, with no clear D. Germline loops: CDR1 SNHLY, CDR2 FYNNEI. The CDR3 sequence is 13 residues long. V was trimmed by 8 bases and J by 4 bases, leaving 14 bases between them. The CDR3 DNA reads TGTGCCAGCCTTATCGGTATCGGCACTGAAGCTTTCTTT. Residues: CASLIGIGTEAFF.

The chain joins TRBV9 to TRBJ2-3; D might be TRBD2 (6 bases). Trimming left V 7 bases short and J 2 bases short, with 11 bases between. Germline-derived CDR1 and CDR2 are SGDLS and YYNGEE. This CDR3 region has 13 residues. Here the CDR3 DNA reads TGTGCCAGCGGCGGACTACCCACAGATACGCAGTATTTT. Protein: CASGGLPTDTQYF.